These 11 T cell receptor beta chains came from one sample sequenced in a study of T cell repertoires in cytomegalovirus infection (dated by TCRdb to about 2019). TCRdb records Illumina HiSeq 1500 as the sequencer. TCRdb trimmed public reads at Q25 via fastp, called clones via MiXCR and kept in-frame beta chains. Rows are unified per CDR3 protein, each entry keeping the most common DNA and genes. The sample records about 130,000 distinct CDR3 sequences, around 25% of which are singletons. The leading ten clones occupy approximately 35% of the sample. Their cognate antigens are unknown. Sequencing used PBMCs, sequenced either directly or after in vitro stimulation (not recorded which). Receptors originate from a human donor in good health (CMV status not recorded). Some clones in this sample may be carry-over from other donors' samples.

This clonotype was seen ten or more times. The chain combines TRBV7-9 with TRBJ2-5; 7 bases agree with TRBD2. Germline CDR1 and CDR2: SEHNR and FQNEAQ (reference sequence). CDR3 length: 16 amino acids. The V and J ends lost 1 base and 4 bases, in that order; junction bases with no gene match: 9. The CDR3 sequence: CASSLGFAGAGETQYF. The CDR3 bases are TGTGCCAGCAGCTTAGGTTTCGCGGGAGCAGGAGAGACCCAGTACTTC.

The genes are TRBV4-3 and TRBJ2-5, with D perhaps TRBD1 or TRBD2 (5 bases each). V was trimmed by 0 bases and J by 3 bases, leaving 11 bases between them. The CDR3 has 15 amino acids. Germline V gives CDR1 LGHNA, CDR2 YSLEER. DNA of the CDR3: TGCGCCAGCAGCCAAGATCCGGGGACCAAAGAGACCCAGTACTTC. As protein: CASSQDPGTKETQYF.

This clonotype has more than one count but fewer than ten. This chain links TRBV29-1 with TRBJ2-2; D uncertain. From germline, CDR1 is SQVTM and CDR2 ANQGSEA. V was trimmed by 6 bases and J by 5 bases, leaving 10 bases between them. This CDR3 spans 12 amino acids. CDR3 amino acids: CSVERWTGELFF. CDR3 DNA: TGCAGCGTGGAAAGATGGACCGGGGAGCTGTTTTTT.

This clonotype appeared a single time. Given a much more abundant clone one base away, this may be a read error. J is TRBJ2-1 and V is TRBV29-1, with D unresolved. The CDR3 length is 11 residues. The germline gives CDR1 SQVTM, CDR2 ANQGSEA. The CDR3 here is CSDENINEQFF. In DNA form, the CDR3 reads TGCAGCGATGAAAATATAAATGAGCAGTTCTTC.

This clonotype was seen repeatedly, ten times or more. The chain has TRBV7-2 and TRBJ1-5; the D gene is possibly TRBD1 (5 bases). This CDR3 is 14 amino acids long. V shed 3 bases and J shed 3 bases, with 9 bases lying between them. Germline values: CDR1 SGHTA, CDR2 FQGNSA. The CDR3 sequence: CASSFAGFNQPQHF. The CDR3 nucleotides are TGTGCCAGCAGCTTTGCAGGGTTCAATCAGCCCCAGCATTTT.

In its sample, this clonotype was seen many times. CDR3 DNA: TGTGCCAGCAGCGTAGCTGATCGTCGACAGGATAATTCACCCCTCCACTTT. Translation gives CASSVADRRQDNSPLHF. V is TRBV9 and J is TRBJ1-6; maybe TRBD1 (6 bases). From germline, CDR1 is SGDLS and CDR2 YYNGEE. The CDR3 covers 17 residues. The V and J ends lost 0 bases and 5 bases respectively, with 15 bases between them.

The chain couples TRBV4-3 to TRBJ2-6, with D maybe TRBD2 (6 bases). The V end lost 3 bases, the J end lost 4 bases, and 10 bases lay between the germline ends. There are 15 residues in the CDR3. Per germline, CDR1 LGHNA and CDR2 YSLEER. CDR3 residues: CASSQEGLGANVLTF. CDR3 DNA: TGCGCCAGCAGCCAGGAGGGGTTGGGGGCCAACGTCCTGACTTTC.

The chain uses TRBV7-2 and TRBJ2-3; D is ambiguous. Germline CDR1 is SGHTA and CDR2 is FQGNSA. This CDR3 comprises 12 residues. Trimming removed 2 bases at V and 3 bases at J, with 3 bases between. CDR3 in amino acids: CASSLPTDTQYF. CDR3 nucleotide sequence: TGTGCCAGCAGCTTACCGACAGATACGCAGTATTTT.

This clonotype was seen a single time. The genes are TRBV7-6 and TRBJ1-5; D call uncertain. Between the trimmed V and J ends, which lost 7 bases and 2 bases, there was a span of 9 bases. The CDR3 is 13 residues long. Germline loops: CDR1 SGHVS, CDR2 FNYEAQ. The CDR3 region is CASNDGGNQPQHF. The CDR3 DNA reads TGTGCCAGCAACGACGGGGGCAATCAGCCCCAGCATTTT.

The gene calls are TRBV6-2 or TRBV6-3 and TRBJ2-5; D gene unclear. V dropped 0 bases and J dropped 6 bases, with 11 bases sitting between them. This CDR3 has 14 residues. Germline assignment: CDR1 MNHEY and CDR2 SVGEGT. CDR3 in amino acids: CASSYSISGKTQYF. CDR3 sequence (DNA): TGTGCCAGCAGTTACTCGATCAGTGGGAAGACCCAGTACTTC.

The gene calls are TRBV20-1 and TRBJ2-1, with a weak D call TRBD2 (5 bases). The CDR3 totals 15 residues. V lost 1 base to trimming and J lost 0 bases, with 10 bases between them. Per germline, CDR1 DFQATT and CDR2 SNEGSKA (reference sequence). The CDR3 coding sequence is TGCAGTGCTAGAGGGCTAGCAAGCTCCTACAATGAGCAGTTCTTC. Translated, it gives CSARGLASSYNEQFF.